The T cell receptor (beta chain) under discussion was sequenced for a study of radiation and T cells in renal cell carcinoma. Clones were sequenced by immunoSEQ multiplex PCR, and TCRdb holds only the in-frame ones, with some missing. The sample records some 72,000 clones, about 81% being singletons. The time point denotes: blood 2 weeks post-SBRT. Sample treatment: 15 Gy SBRT to primary tumor, nephrectomy 4 weeks later. This CDR3 is 14 amino acids long. Germline V gene lookup returns CDR1 LNHNV and CDR2 YYDKDF (reference sequence). V was pared by 2 bases and J by 4 bases, with 11 bases between. This clone was recorded a few times.

This specimen consisted of blood, obtained from a patient whose treatment included radiotherapy and nephrectomy. This receptor was taken from a man aged 60 to 75 with renal cell carcinoma. The genes are TRBV15 and TRBJ1-2; D ambiguous. CDR3 bases: TGTGCCACCAGCAGATCGAGGGCTGGCTATGGCTACACCTTC. Translated, it gives CATSRSRAGYGYTF.